This T cell receptor beta chain was identified in a study of blood T cell repertoires in COVID-19. About the study: COVID-19 samples collected from the United States, Italy and Spain covered acute and convalescent phases. PBMCs, B-cell-depleted T cells, or T cells were the source of the cDNA or gDNA that made up the material.

Source study methods: Reference gene primer amplification yielded estimated nucleated cell counts. TCRdb keeps only in-frame clones here, not all; method: immunoSEQ multiplex PCR. D and trimming come from the DNA, and the V and J calls and clone size come from that table. The sample shows roughly 32,000 clones, about 90% of them seen only once. CDR3 size: 16 residues. Per germline, CDR1 MNHEY and CDR2 SVGEGT. Trimming pared 6 bases from V and 1 base from J, leaving 17 bases between. The TCR sequence derives from a man between 65 and 85 years old with active or convalescent COVID-19. Source material: peripheral blood. The chain combines TRBV6-2 or TRBV6-3 with TRBJ2-3; perhaps TRBD2 as D (6 bases). The CDR3 bases are TGTGCCAGCAGCCCCAGGAGGGGTTGGGGCACAGATACGCAGTATTTT. Translated: CASSPRRGWGTDTQYF.